These 6 T cell receptor beta chains came from one sample sequenced in a study of T cells in women clearing cervical HPV infection (dated by TCRdb to 2016 to 2019). The receptor library was made with the immunoSEQ multiplex PCR assay. TCRdb took over this immuneACCESS table, retaining in-frame rearrangements with V and J assigned. Such tables are incomplete; in checked studies, under half of the missing clones stem from an unresolved V gene, and the remainder is unexplained. This specimen's table enumerates some 23,000 clones. The top ten hold 2% to 3% of the sample. Source material: blood buffy coat. The receptors derive from a woman aged 18-70 years with a cervical HPV16 infection that either progressed to CIN3+ or cleared (not recorded which).

The CDR3 DNA, read in part, is TGCAGTGCTACTAGCGGTCCGATCTCCTACGAG. It yields the protein CSATSGPISYE. The full CDR3 is CSATSGPISYEQYF. The gene calls are TRBV20-1 and TRBJ2-7; 7 positions match TRBD2. The read finishes 3 residues shy of the CDR3 end, and the germline J gene is used to complete it. Germline CDR1 reads DFQATT; CDR2 reads SNEGSKA (reference sequence). V shed 4 bases, J shed 0 bases, and the junction held 6 bases outside the gene matches. This CDR3 is 14 amino acids long.

The CDR3 DNA, read in part, is TGTGCCAGCAGCCCAGACAGCTCTGGAAACACC. Amino acid sequence: CASSPDSSGNT. The CDR3 as a whole reads CASSPDSSGNTIYF. V gene TRBV7-3 combines with J gene TRBJ1-3; a possible D gene is TRBD1 (5 bases). The read finishes 3 residues shy of the CDR3 end, and the germline J gene is used to complete it. V was shortened by 5 bases and J by 0 bases, with 8 bases between the two germline ends. CDR3 length: 14 amino acids. Germline CDR1 SGHTA, CDR2 FQGTGA.

As to this clone: The CDR3 end is not reached by the read, which stops 3 residues before it; the germline J gene fills it in. The chain has TRBV5-6 and TRBJ2-3; TRBD2 matches at 7 bases. Germline CDR1 SGHDT, CDR2 YYEEEE. The V and J ends lost 1 base and 5 bases, in that order; junction bases with no gene match: 7. The CDR3 is 15 amino acids. CDR3 DNA (partial): TGTGCCAGCAGCTTGTATGGCGGGAGTTTAGATACG. Amino acid sequence: CASSLYGGSLDT. The full CDR3 protein is CASSLYGGSLDTQYF. Variable domain in full (rest from reference TRBV5-6 and TRBJ2-3): DAGVTQSPTHLIKTRGQQVTLRCSPKSGHDTVSWYQQALGQGPQFIFQYYEEEERQRGNFPDRFSGHQFPNYSSELNVNALLLGDSALYLCASSLYGGSLDTQYFGPGTRLTVL.

On this clone: Read coverage stops 3 residues before the CDR3 terminus; the germline J gene supplies the remainder. The V gene is TRBV19, the J gene TRBJ2-2, with a tentative D call TRBD1 (6 bases). CDR3 size: 16 residues. The germline gives CDR1 LNHDA, CDR2 SQIVND (reference sequence). The V end lost 1 base, the J end lost 1 base, and 10 bases lay between the germline ends. The CDR3 is CASSIVGTLNTGELFF. CDR3 DNA, as far as it was read: TGTGCCAGTAGTATAGTGGGGACACTGAACACCGGGGAG. Variable domain in full (rest from reference TRBV19 and TRBJ2-2): DGGITQSPKYLFRKEGQNVTLSCEQNLNHDAMYWYRQDPGQGLRLIYYSQIVNDFQKGDIAEGYSVSREKKESFPLTVTSAQKNPTAFYLCASSIVGTLNTGELFFGEGSRLTVL.

Note on this clone: The read ends 3 residues before the CDR3 terminus; that terminus is restored from the germline J gene. The chain carries TRBV5-6 and TRBJ2-3; 7 nucleotides agree with TRBD2. The CDR3 covers 15 residues. CDR1 and CDR2 from the germline V gene are SGHDT and YYEEEE. The CDR3: CASSFFSGGQETQYF. The part of the CDR3 DNA that was read is TGTGCCAGCAGCTTTTTTTCGGGGGGTCAAGAGACG.

On this clone itself: The read halts 3 residues ahead of the CDR3 end, with the missing end drawn from the germline J gene. This chain links TRBV7-3 with TRBJ2-1, with 7 nucleotides matching TRBD1. V lost 4 bases to trimming and J lost 6 bases; unmatched junction nucleotides: 9. Germline-derived CDR1 and CDR2 are SGHTA and FQGTGA. CDR3 size: 15 residues. The sequenced CDR3 bases are TGTGCCAGCAGCTCCACAAGGGGACAGAGCAATGAG. Its translation is CASSSTRGQSNE. Given in full, the CDR3 is CASSSTRGQSNEQFF.